This T cell receptor beta chain was identified during a study of CD8 T cells in Susac syndrome. A quantity of about 0.5 to 1 ug RNA underwent reverse transcription using random hexamers. TCRdb re-called the immunoSEQ multiplex PCR reads through MiXCR, storing one row per CDR3 protein. The data contain around 170,000 distinct CDR3 sequences, approximately 94% of them seen just once; the ten biggest clones take up 0.095% to 0.13%. The V and J ends lost 0 bases and 4 bases, in that order; junction bases with no gene match: 8. In germline, CDR1 is DFQATT, CDR2 SNEGSKA (reference sequence). CDR3 length: 17 amino acids.

Source material: CD4+ T cells from PBMCs. This TCR was recovered from a human donor with Susac syndrome. This chain uses TRBV20-1 with TRBJ2-1; 11 nucleotides align to TRBD2. CDR3 nucleotide sequence: TGCAGTGCTAGAGACCCGGCGGGACTAGCGGCTTACAATGAGCAGTTCTTC. It codes for CSARDPAGLAAYNEQFF.